This note documents a single T cell receptor beta chain sequence. The specificity of this receptor is unknown. Per-nucleotide qualities are absent, and no much larger clonotype sits a single base away. Measured from the cysteine to the phenylalanine, the CDR3 is 15 residues long. The DNA shown is the 45-base CDR3, in frame from base 1. V trim: 0 bases; J trim: 4 bases; unmatched bases: 7. The germline V gene (reference sequence) provides CDR1 GTSNPN and CDR2 SVGIG. The immunoSEQ Assay, a bias-controlled multiplex PCR, was used to amplify TCRbeta CDR3 regions from genomic DNA. On the study's bioinformatics: Within the assay, amplification of reference gene primers was used to estimate how many nucleated cells each sample contained. To quantify the absolute abundance of each unique TCRbeta CDR3 rearrangement, sequence reads were collapsed and filtered. For each sample, productive Simpson clonality was calculated as the square root of Simpson's diversity index across productive rearrangements. In TCRdb, the immuneACCESS table is reduced to in-frame sequences with V and J assigned. These tables do not hold every clone; where another copy was compared, an unresolved V gene accounts for under half, and the others remain unexplained. The DNA gave D and trimming, while V, J and clone size come from that table. This sample comprises about 240,000 clones, approximately 82% of them detected only once. The ten most abundant clones make up 3.4% of the sample.

This sample was taken from a study of blood T cell repertoires in COVID-19 (dated by TCRdb to the early 2020s). For the study in its entirety: Collaborator samples came from the United States, Italy and Spain and covered acute and convalescent phases of COVID-19. The prospective study material was composed of cDNA or gDNA derived from T cells, B-cell-depleted T cells, or PBMCs. Subjects who had been exposed to COVID-19, were actively infected with it, or had recovered from it provided the deeply sampled blood TCRbeta repertoires that made up the dataset. The repertoires were made available in a free public database intended to serve as a resource for research on the immune response to SARS-CoV-2. Samples were obtained from the ongoing ImmuneRACE study (first 160 participants) and from 1,000 to 1,500 subjects provided by 6 global collaborators. A de-identified subject ID, COVID-19 status, age in years and sex were almost always included in the sample metadata. Where available, HLA class I and class II types were taken from metadata supplied by the sample provider and were not determined by assay-based typing. Results and caveats for the whole study, not just this receptor: How much clinical and demographic metadata was included differed by source and by participant, and the metadata was provided uncurated.

Each collaborating institution followed its own protocols to collect whole blood in K2EDTA tubes. For TCRbeta analysis, collaborators shipped samples as frozen whole blood, isolated PBMCs, or DNA extracted from either of those sample types. The chain was built from TRBV30 and TRBJ1-2; a stretch of 8 junction bases matches TRBD1. The specimen sequenced was peripheral blood. The sequence came from a woman between 18 and 30 years old with acute or convalescent COVID-19. CDR3 sequence: CAWSVGTGLLYGYTF. The DNA sequence is as follows: TGTGCCTGGAGTGTCGGGACAGGCCTCCTCTATGGCTACACCTTC. Here the CDR3 is joined to the reference TRBV30 and TRBJ1-2 genes, and the full variable domain is: SQTIHQWPATLVQPVGSPLSLECTVEGTSNPNLYWYRQAAGRGLQLLFYSVGIGQISSEVPQNLSASRPQDRQFILSSKKLLLSDSGFYLCAWSVGTGLLYGYTFGSGTRLTVV.